The next 11 T cell receptor beta chains were all read from a single sample in a study of shared clonotypes between healthy human individuals (dated by TCRdb to about 2020). CD8 naive samples consisted of CD45RO-negative cells that were positively selected for CCR7, yielding a CD45RA+CCR7+ population without TemRA cells. Libraries were constructed by the immunoSEQ multiplex PCR assay. This is the immuneACCESS table as TCRdb keeps it, with only in-frame sequences that have V and J called. A part of the clones is gone; compared with another copy, unresolved V genes explain less than half, and the rest is unexplained. The table for this sample lists about 2.1 million clones; 90% to 95% of them were counted only once. The top ten hold approximately 1.7% of the sample. Sequencing input: naive CD8+ T cells from PBMCs. This specimen's cell subset or site label, per the study, means: CD45RA+CCR7+. The receptor source for this set is a young man in good health. Some clones in this sample may be carry-over from other donors' samples.

The chain recombines TRBV2 with TRBJ1-5, with D perhaps TRBD1 (6 bases). Germline assignment: CDR1 SNHLY and CDR2 FYNNEI. This CDR3 region has 17 residues. The V gene lost 7 bases and the J gene lost 0 bases, with 19 bases spanning the gap. The CDR3 loop is CASNIDRYWDSNQPQHF. CDR3 sequence (DNA): TGTGCCAGCAACATTGACAGGTATTGGGATAGCAATCAGCCCCAGCATTTT.

V usage is TRBV7-2 and J usage is TRBJ2-5; D is uncertain. Trimming stripped 1 base from V and 1 base from J, with 13 bases between. CDR3 length: 16 amino acids. The germline V gene encodes CDR1 SGHTA and CDR2 FQGNSA. Here the CDR3 DNA reads TGTGCCAGCAGCTTAGAGGGCAGCAACTTCCAAGAGACCCAGTACTTC. Protein product: CASSLEGSNFQETQYF.

This chain joins TRBV27 and TRBJ1-1, with D tentatively TRBD1 (5 bases). CDR3 length: 14 amino acids. V was cut by 3 bases and J by 5 bases, with 13 bases left in between. Germline CDR1 is MNHEY and CDR2 is SMNVEV (reference sequence). The CDR3 loop reads CASSLGGPETEAFF. CDR3 nucleotide sequence: TGTGCCAGCAGTTTGGGGGGTCCGGAGACTGAAGCTTTCTTT.

The rearrangement uses TRBV6-1 and TRBJ1-2; tentative D call: TRBD1 (6 bases). This CDR3 has 14 amino acids. The germline CDR1 and CDR2 sequences are MNHNS and SASEGT. V was trimmed by 9 bases and J by 2 bases, leaving 16 bases between them. This chain's CDR3 is CASYGKGGNYGYTF. In DNA, the CDR3 is TGTGCCAGTTACGGGAAGGGGGGGAACTATGGCTACACCTTC.

This clone was found once. The chain couples TRBV9 to TRBJ2-7; 8 bases line up with TRBD1. The CDR3 contains 19 residues. V shed 3 bases, J shed 0 bases, and the junction held 17 bases outside the gene matches. The germline V gene encodes CDR1 SGDLS and CDR2 YYNGEE. CDR3 nucleotide sequence: TGTGCCAGCAGCGGTCGGCCAGGGGGCGCCTATGGGAGCTCCTACGAGCAGTACTTC. It yields the protein CASSGRPGGAYGSSYEQYF.

V is TRBV5-1 and J is TRBJ1-1; D call uncertain. The germline CDR1 and CDR2 sequences are SGHRS and YFSETQ. The CDR3 runs 12 residues. Trimming removed 1 base from V and 7 bases from J, with 8 bases in between. Written as DNA, the CDR3 is TGCGCCAGCAGCTTGTACGGGATTGAAGCTTTCTTT. Residues: CASSLYGIEAFF.

The V gene is TRBV27, the J gene TRBJ2-1, with D unclear. The ends were cut back, 5 bases at V and 6 bases at J, with 11 bases in the middle. Germline CDR1 reads MNHEY; CDR2 reads SMNVEV (reference sequence). The CDR3 runs to 13 residues. CDR3 sequence reads: CASSRVITNEQFF. The DNA for the CDR3 is TGTGCCAGCAGTCGGGTCATAACCAATGAGCAGTTCTTC.

CDR3 amino acids: CASSHAMQETQYF. As DNA, the CDR3 is TGCGCCAGCAGCCACGCGATGCAAGAGACCCAGTACTTC. The V and J genes are TRBV4-1 and TRBJ2-5; D not resolved. V was trimmed by 3 bases and J by 2 bases, leaving 7 bases between them. The CDR3 covers 13 residues. Looked up from germline, CDR1 is MGHRA and CDR2 is YSYEKL.

The chain joins TRBV4-3 to TRBJ2-1, with D unresolved. With 1 base removed from V and 8 bases from J, the gap between germline ends came to 12 bases. This CDR3 is built from 14 residues. Looked up from germline, CDR1 is LGHNA and CDR2 is YSLEER. The CDR3 bases are TGCGCCAGCAGCCAAGCTGGCCCTCGGGATGAGCAGTTCTTC. Protein: CASSQAGPRDEQFF.

The J gene is TRBJ2-3, the V gene TRBV7-9, with unresolved D. Germline V gene data show CDR1 as SEHNR and CDR2 as FQNEAQ (reference sequence). The germline V and J ends were trimmed by 5 bases and 6 bases, with 30 bases remaining between them. The CDR3 is 19 amino acids. The CDR3 nucleotides read TGTGCCAGCAGCCCAACCCAAACAACTGGTAGGGTAATGGTTGATACGCAGTATTTT. Translating it yields CASSPTQTTGRVMVDTQYF.

The J gene is TRBJ2-7, the V gene TRBV28; D remains unclear. The CDR3 covers 16 residues. Germline V gene sequence: CDR1 MDHEN, CDR2 SYDVKM. V was pared by 4 bases and J by 2 bases, with 18 bases between. In DNA form, the CDR3 reads TGTGCCAGCAGTTCCCCCCGAGAAGGGCTCCCCTACGAGCAGTACTTC. It translates to CASSSPREGLPYEQYF.